This T cell receptor beta chain was recorded in a study of blood T cell repertoires in COVID-19. This clone was seen a handful of times. Other nucleotide sequences from this sample produce the same CDR3. Only in-frame clones appear in the TCRdb table, and some are missing; sequencing was by immunoSEQ multiplex PCR. This table has 100,000 or so clones, 70% to 90% appearing once. Germline V gives CDR1 SQVTM, CDR2 ANQGSEA. This CDR3 is 12 amino acids long. V lost 4 bases and J lost 2, with 8 bases in between. The chain couples TRBV29-1 to TRBJ1-1; D is perhaps TRBD1 (6 bases). This receptor was identified in a woman aged 60 to 75 with acute or convalescent COVID-19. The sample taken for sequencing was peripheral blood. CDR3 protein: CSVGGPNTEAFF. The CDR3 region has the DNA TGCAGCGTTGGGGGGCCAAACACTGAAGCTTTCTTT.